This entry is about one T cell receptor (beta chain). The source of the sample is a study of blood T cell repertoires in COVID-19. On the study more broadly: Acute-phase and convalescent COVID-19 samples originated in the United States, Italy and Spain.

Participants were aged roughly 18 to 100 years from about two dozen US areas. Clinical history as reported by participants underpinned cohort assignment. Per the original data handling: Reference gene primer amplification gave estimated nucleated cell counts. The data were produced by immunoSEQ multiplex PCR, yet TCRdb's version contains in-frame clones alone and is incomplete. V and J calls and clone size are copied from that table; D and trimming were computed from the DNA. The sample has some 150,000 clones; around 88% are singletons. The clonotype was recovered from a woman in her 50s in a cohort exposed to, infected with or recovered from COVID-19 (not recorded which). The sample taken for sequencing was PBMCs or T cells enriched from blood (not recorded which).

The CDR3 bases are TGTGCCAGCAGCGCCCGCTGGGGACAGGGGGGAGTTTATGGCTACACCTTC. Translation: CASSARWGQGGVYGYTF. The chain recombines TRBV9 with TRBJ1-2, with 11 bases lining up with TRBD1. The CDR3 has 17 amino acids. J gave up 5 bases and V 3 bases, and 12 bases lay outside the gene matches. CDR1 and CDR2 (germline): SGDLS, YYNGEE.